The text below deals with one T cell receptor beta chain. What it recognizes is unknown. Here immunoSEQ multiplex PCR was the method, and the copy in TCRdb shows in-frame clones only, minus some. The sample has about 250,000 clones; roughly 87% are singletons. This record comes from a study of cytomegalovirus exposure and HLA in healthy donors. The donors were members of the roughly 120-subject validation cohort (separate from the approximately 650-subject first cohort). Study-level findings and limits: According to a subsequent analysis, TCR clusters from the first cohort were inclined to appear together in the 110 or so validation repertoires. It was reportedly the case that the classifier diagnosed cytomegalovirus status with high specificity and sensitivity. Specific recognition of CMV antigens was confirmed in vitro for three chains (all CMV-associated).

Germline values: CDR1 LNHNV, CDR2 YYDKDF (reference sequence). V was trimmed by 5 bases and J by 7 bases, leaving 5 bases between them. The CDR3 length is 11 residues. This TCR was sampled from a man between 18 and 35 years old in good health and CMV-seropositive. Sequencing used PBMCs. V is TRBV15 and J is TRBJ1-4; D not resolved. CDR3 amino acids: CATSGSEKLFF. Here the CDR3 DNA reads TGTGCCACCAGCGGAAGTGAAAAACTGTTTTTT.